Listed below are T cell receptor beta chains from one sample, sequenced in a study of blood T cells in healthy people across ages. MiXCR was run by TCRdb on the 5' RACE reads, yielding one entry per CDR3 protein. The sample has around 1,700,000 distinct CDR3 sequences, roughly 27% seen once. Sample: blood. The receptors derive from a woman in her twenties or thirties in good health. CDR3s include the opening cysteine and the closing phenylalanine or tryptophan. D genes are given only for firm matches. Clone sizes are given selectively: once, few, many, or a class where the clone is expanded.

>TRBD2|16|TRBV7-2|few|TRBJ2-3
CASSLTGLAATDTQYF
TGTGCCAGCAGCTTAACGGGACTAGCGGCCACAGATACGCAGTATTTT
>NA|13|TRBV7-6|NA|TRBJ2-2
CASSFKATGELFF
TGTGCCAGCAGCTTTAAGGCCACCGGGGAGCTGTTTTTT
>NA|11|TRBV29-1|once|TRBJ2-7
CSIKGVNEQYF
TGCAGCATAAAGGGGGTCAACGAGCAGTACTTC
>NA|14|TRBV10-2|many|TRBJ1-5
CASRSSGNGQPQHF
TGCGCCAGCAGGTCGTCGGGGAACGGACAGCCCCAGCATTTT
>NA|12|TRBV4-3|NA|TRBJ2-5
CASSGRAWEQYF
TGCGCCAGCAGCGGTAGAGCGTGGGAGCAGTACTTC
>TRBD2|17|TRBV18|few|TRBJ2-5
CASGPAGGIGNQETQYF
TGTGCCAGCGGCCCAGCGGGGGGAATCGGGAACCAAGAGACCCAGTACTTC
>NA|14|TRBV5-1|NA|TRBJ2-5
CASSTGPYGETQYF
TGCGCCAGCAGCACCGGACCGTACGGAGAGACCCAGTACTTC
>TRBD2|12|TRBV29-1|few|TRBJ2-5
CSVSTSGGAEYF
TGCAGCGTTTCGACTAGCGGGGGCGCCGAGTACTTC
>NA|15|TRBV30|NA|TRBJ2-1
CAWSPEPDSYIEQFF
TGTGCCTGGAGTCCCGAGCCGGACTCCTACATTGAACAGTTCTTC
>NA|15|TRBV12-3/TRBV12-4|few|TRBJ2-1
CASTLGGGSPDEQFF
TGTGCCAGCACCCTCGGCGGCGGCAGTCCCGATGAGCAGTTCTTC
>NA|17|TRBV3-1|few|TRBJ1-4
CASSHNRGHNAGEKLFF
TGTGCCAGCAGCCATAATAGGGGACACAACGCCGGGGAAAAACTGTTTTTT
>NA|15|TRBV5-1|NA|TRBJ2-5
CASSLEGRGQETQYF
TGCGCCAGCAGCTTGGAGGGCAGGGGCCAAGAGACCCAGTACTTC
>TRBD2|15|TRBV12-5|NA|TRBJ2-1
CASGAGLAKYNEQFF
TGTGCTAGTGGTGCGGGACTAGCTAAATACAATGAGCAGTTCTTC
>TRBD1|17|TRBV11-2|NA|TRBJ1-1
CASSLREPGQGRPEAFF
TGTGCCAGCAGCCTTAGAGAACCGGGACAGGGTCGTCCTGAAGCTTTCTTT
>TRBD2|15|TRBV10-3|few|TRBJ2-3
CAISEPRGGRDTQYF
TGTGCCATCAGTGAACCACGGGGGGGCAGAGATACGCAGTATTTT
>NA|12|TRBV9|many|TRBJ1-2
CASTRGNYGYTF
TGTGCCAGCACGAGGGGGAACTATGGCTACACCTTC
>NA|14|TRBV28|few|TRBJ2-7
CASSLMVAPYEQYF
TGTGCCAGCAGTTTAATGGTAGCCCCCTACGAGCAGTACTTC
>TRBD1|15|TRBV25-1|NA|TRBJ2-7
CASSDQGQFGYEQYF
TGTGCCAGCAGTGACCAGGGACAGTTTGGCTACGAGCAGTACTTC
>NA|11|TRBV20-1|NA|TRBJ2-7
CSARRRYEQYF
TGCAGTGCTCGCAGACGGTACGAGCAGTACTTC
>TRBD2|17|TRBV9|NA|TRBJ2-3
CASSPERLAGGTDTQYF
TGTGCCAGCAGCCCCGAACGACTAGCGGGGGGCACAGATACGCAGTATTTT
>NA|15|TRBV7-2|once|TRBJ1-4
CASSLSQGLAEKLSF
TGTGCCAGCAGCTTGAGCCAGGGGTTGGCGGAAAAACTGTCTTTT
>TRBD2|15|TRBV12-5|NA|TRBJ2-7
CASGSDRSGSYEQYF
TGTGCTAGTGGTTCCGACCGTAGCGGGAGCTACGAGCAGTACTTC